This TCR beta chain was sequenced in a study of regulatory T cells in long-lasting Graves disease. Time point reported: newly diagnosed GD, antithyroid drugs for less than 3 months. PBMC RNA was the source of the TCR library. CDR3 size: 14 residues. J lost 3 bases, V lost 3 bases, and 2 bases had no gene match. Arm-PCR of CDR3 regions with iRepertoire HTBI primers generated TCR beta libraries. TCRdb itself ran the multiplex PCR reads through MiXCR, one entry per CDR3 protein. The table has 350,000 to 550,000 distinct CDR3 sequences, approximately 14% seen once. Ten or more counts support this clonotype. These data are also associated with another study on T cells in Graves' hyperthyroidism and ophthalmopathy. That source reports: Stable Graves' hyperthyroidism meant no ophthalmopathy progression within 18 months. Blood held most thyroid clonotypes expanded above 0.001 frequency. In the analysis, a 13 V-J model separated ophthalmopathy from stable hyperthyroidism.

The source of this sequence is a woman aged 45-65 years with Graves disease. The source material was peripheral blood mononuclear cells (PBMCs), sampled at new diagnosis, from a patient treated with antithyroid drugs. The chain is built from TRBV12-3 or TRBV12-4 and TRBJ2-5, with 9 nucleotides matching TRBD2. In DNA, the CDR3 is TGTGCCAGCAGTTTCTCTAGCGGGGAAGAGACCCAGTACTTC. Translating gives CASSFSSGEETQYF.